This T cell receptor (beta chain) appears in the sequencing data of a study of OX40 agonist ivuxolimab in advanced cancers. Using immunoSEQ multiplex PCR, the repertoire was profiled, and TCRdb retains in-frame clones only, with some absent. This repertoire shows approximately 32,000 clones, roughly nine tenths found once; its top ten account for around a tenth. This CDR3 comprises 14 residues. V lost 2 bases, J lost 1 base, and 1 base stayed unmatched. Germline-derived CDR1 and CDR2 are SEHNR and FQNEAQ (reference sequence). The starting material was CD4+ or CD8+ T cells sorted from blood, obtained in a trial of the OX40 agonist ivuxolimab. The chain combines TRBV7-9 with TRBJ2-5, with 7 bases aligning to TRBD2. This clonotype was sampled from an adult with an advanced solid tumor such as melanoma, head and neck, liver or kidney cancer. The chain's CDR3 is CASSLWGGQETQYF. CDR3 DNA: TGTGCCAGCAGCTTATGGGGGGGCCAAGAGACCCAGTACTTC.